Following are 10 T cell receptor beta chains from one sample sequenced in a study of response to subunit inactivated influenza vaccine. TCRdb re-derived calls from the RT-PCR reads in MiXCR, one entry per CDR3 protein. This sample yields fewer than 600,000 distinct CDR3 sequences, of which 6.5% to 8% are seen a single time; 13% belongs to the top ten. Source: PBMCs from blood, taken roughly 24 months after vaccination. The receptors were sampled from a man between 50 and 75 years old who received an inactivated influenza vaccine.

The J gene is TRBJ1-3, the V gene TRBV15, with a tentative D call TRBD1 (6 bases). V lost 0 bases and J 0 bases, leaving 12 bases between the germline ends. This CDR3 region has 17 residues. Germline lookup yields CDR1 LNHNV and CDR2 YYDKDF (reference sequence). CDR3 nucleotides: TGTGCCACCAGCAGAGATAAGGGGGTGAGCTCTGGAAACACCATATATTTT. Its protein product is CATSRDKGVSSGNTIYF.

This clonotype occurred many times. The chain is built from TRBV12-3 or TRBV12-4 and TRBJ1-6, with D perhaps matching TRBD1 (5 bases). The CDR3 covers 13 residues. V lost 5 bases, J lost 9 bases, and 11 bases lay in between. The CDR3 DNA sequence: TGTGCCAGCAGTCGGGGGGTAGGTTCACCCCTCCACTTT. As protein: CASSRGVGSPLHF.

The chain uses TRBV4-2 and TRBJ2-3, with a possible D match to TRBD2 (5 bases). This CDR3 region has 16 residues. V lost 3 bases to trimming and J lost 3 bases, with 16 bases between them. Germline V lookup: CDR1 LGHNA, CDR2 YNFKEQ. CDR3 in amino acids: CASSHHGNSFTDTQYF. In DNA, the CDR3 is TGTGCCAGCAGCCATCACGGGAATTCCTTTACAGATACGCAGTATTTT.

The rearrangement links TRBV29-1 to TRBJ2-5; 9 bases agree with TRBD1. Germline assignment: CDR1 SQVTM and CDR2 ANQGSEA. This CDR3 region has 13 residues. Trimming cost V 4 bases and J 1 base; bases outside gene matches: 1. Here the CDR3 DNA reads TGCAGCGTTGGGGACAGGGTCCAAGAGACCCAGTACTTC. Translation gives CSVGDRVQETQYF.

Ten or more counts support this clonotype. The chain joins TRBV7-2 to TRBJ2-1; the match to TRBD2 covers 9 bases. The V gene end was trimmed by 2 bases and the J gene end by 5 bases; junction bases not matched to a gene: 7. The CDR3 consists of 16 residues. The germline V gene encodes CDR1 SGHTA and CDR2 FQGNSA. CDR3 nucleotides: TGTGCCAGCAGCTTAATGGGGCTAGCGGGAAACAATGAGCAGTTCTTC. It specifies CASSLMGLAGNNEQFF. Full variable domain (outside the CDR3, taken from reference TRBV7-2 and TRBJ2-1): GAGVSQSPSNKVTEKGKDVELRCDPISGHTALYWYRQSLGQGLEFLIYFQGNSAPDKSGLPSDRFSAERTGGSVSTLTIQRTQQEDSAVYLCASSLMGLAGNNEQFFGPGTRLTVL.

The chain recombines TRBV6-1 with TRBJ2-7, with TRBD1 matching 8 bases. From germline, CDR1 is MNHNS and CDR2 SASEGT. CDR3 length: 15 residues. Trimming cost V 0 bases and J 4 bases; bases outside gene matches: 5. The CDR3 nucleotides are TGTGCCAGCAGTGAAGCGCGTGGACAGGGTTACGAGCAGTACTTC. Translating it yields CASSEARGQGYEQYF.

This clonotype turned up a few times. V and J are TRBV27 and TRBJ2-2, with D perhaps TRBD1 (7 bases). Germline lookup yields CDR1 MNHEY and CDR2 SMNVEV (reference sequence). Trimming shortened V by 2 bases and J by 7 bases, and 14 bases separated the two germline ends. The CDR3 covers 15 residues. CDR3 sequence (DNA): TGTGCCAGCAGTTTACAGGGGGGCCGTGACGGGGAGCTGTTTTTT. This encodes CASSLQGGRDGELFF.

The genes are TRBV6-2 or TRBV6-3 and TRBJ2-1; 8 bases are a match to TRBD1. The CDR3 length is 14 residues. Germline CDR1 MNHEY, CDR2 SVGEGT. V trimming: 6 bases; J trimming: 6 bases; junction bases outside the gene matches: 7. CDR3 sequence (DNA): TGTGCCAGCAGCCTGCTCAGGGGGCCCAATGAGCAGTTCTTC. It encodes CASSLLRGPNEQFF.

This clonotype was counted at least ten times. The chain carries TRBV15 and TRBJ2-1; possibly TRBD1 for D (6 bases). This CDR3 region has 17 residues. Germline values: CDR1 LNHNV, CDR2 YYDKDF (reference sequence). Trimming removed 0 bases at V and 2 bases at J, with 14 bases between. CDR3 in amino acids: CATSRDSARGAYNEQFF. As DNA, the CDR3 is TGTGCCACCAGCAGAGATTCGGCCAGGGGAGCCTACAATGAGCAGTTCTTC.

The genes are TRBV30 and TRBJ2-3; 15 bases align to TRBD2. The CDR3 runs to 15 residues. Looked up from germline, CDR1 is GTSNPN and CDR2 is SVGIG (reference sequence). The V gene end was trimmed by 4 bases and the J gene end by 9 bases; junction bases not matched to a gene: 8. Here the CDR3 DNA reads TGTGCCTGGAAACGGACTAGCGGGGGGGCGGAGACGCAGTATTTT. Translating gives CAWKRTSGGAETQYF. Full variable domain (remainder filled in from reference TRBV30 and TRBJ2-3): SQTIHQWPATLVQPVGSPLSLECTVEGTSNPNLYWYRQAAGRGLQLLFYSVGIGQISSEVPQNLSASRPQDRQFILSSKKLLLSDSGFYLCAWKRTSGGAETQYFGPGTRLTVL.